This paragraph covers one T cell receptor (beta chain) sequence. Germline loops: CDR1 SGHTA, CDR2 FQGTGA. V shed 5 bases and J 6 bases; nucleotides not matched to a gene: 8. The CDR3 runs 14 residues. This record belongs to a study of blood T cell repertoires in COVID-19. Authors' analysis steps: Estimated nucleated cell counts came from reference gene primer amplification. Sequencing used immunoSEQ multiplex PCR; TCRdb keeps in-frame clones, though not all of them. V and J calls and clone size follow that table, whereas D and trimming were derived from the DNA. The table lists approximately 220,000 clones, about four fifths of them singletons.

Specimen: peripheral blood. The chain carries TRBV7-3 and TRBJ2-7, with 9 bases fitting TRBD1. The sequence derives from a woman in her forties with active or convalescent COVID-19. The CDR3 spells CASSPGTGWGEQYF. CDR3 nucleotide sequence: TGTGCCAGCAGCCCCGGGACAGGGTGGGGCGAGCAGTACTTC.